The clone carrying this T cell receptor beta chain was recorded at least ten times. This CDR3 contains 16 residues. The V and J ends lost 6 bases and 4 bases, in that order; junction bases with no gene match: 10. This entry comes from a study of T cells after yellow fever vaccination. Background on the study: CD3, CD45RA, CCR7 and CD95 defined the sorted EM, EMRA, CM and Tscm memory subsets. The SMART-Seq v4 Ultra Low Input method served to prepare the low-cell-number fractions.

UMIs were added to TCR cDNA along with a universal primer site when it was made by 5'RACE template switching. From the 5' RACE reads, TCRdb called clonotypes with MiXCR, one entry per CDR3 protein. This sample has under 50,000 distinct CDR3 sequences, with roughly 6.4% found just once. The chain joins TRBV12-3 or TRBV12-4 to TRBJ2-7; 12 bases align to TRBD2. The source of this sequence is a man under 40 who received the YFV17D yellow fever vaccine. Specimen: PBMCs, either bulk or a sorted T-cell subset (CD4+, CD8+, memory, or dextramer-sorted; not recorded which), collected 45 days after the yellow fever booster vaccination. The CDR3 loop reads CASSASLTSGSYEQYF. The CDR3 region has the DNA TGTGCCAGCAGCGCTAGCCTGACTAGCGGGAGTTACGAGCAGTACTTC.